The clone carrying this T cell receptor (beta chain) has more than one count but fewer than ten. The data stem from a study of T-cell reconstitution after alpha-beta-depleted transplantation in children. In germline, CDR1 is DFQATT, CDR2 SNEGSKA (reference sequence). Trimming pared 4 bases from V and 0 bases from J, leaving 13 bases between. This CDR3 has 14 residues. Preparation of the TCRbeta library used unique molecular identifiers. TCRdb used MiXCR to reprocess the PCR reads, holding one entry per CDR3 protein. The sample yields hundreds of thousands of distinct CDR3 sequences, roughly 17% seen once.

V and J are TRBV20-1 and TRBJ2-7, with a tentative D call TRBD1 (5 bases). Sequencing was performed on PBMCs from the stem cell graft donor, taken from the stem cell graft. This TCR was sampled from a human donor who donated a stem cell graft to a child with acute myeloid leukemia. The chain's CDR3 is CSATLGRGSYEQYV. CDR3 nucleotide sequence: TGCAGTGCTACCTTGGGTAGGGGCTCCTACGAGCAGTACGTC.